Listed below are T cell receptor beta chains from one sample, sequenced in a study of tumor-infiltrating lymphocytes in primary liver carcinoma. TCRdb ran MiXCR on the multiplex PCR reads and lists one entry per CDR3 protein. The table records over 25,000 distinct CDR3 sequences, about three quarters of them present only once. Sequencing was done on a sample of liver tumor tissue from sampling region 3. The source is a man between 40 and 49 years old with primary liver carcinoma and hepatitis B virus infection. Each CDR3 is given with its conserved first and last residue. The D gene is left open where the match is weak. Part of the rows lack a size; the others show once, few, many or a class for expanded clones.

V: TRBV4-2; size: -; J: TRBJ1-1; D: TRBD1; DNA: TGTGTCAGCAGGCAAGCGTACGGACAGGGTTTTTGGACTGAAGCTTTCTTT; CDR3: CVSRQAYGQGFWTEAFF
V: TRBV4-1; size: -; J: TRBJ2-1; D: -; DNA: TGCACCAGCAGCCAGGGGACATGGAGGAGCTCCTACAATGAACAGTTCTTC; CDR3: CTSSQGTWRSSYNEQFF
V: TRBV11-2; size: -; J: TRBJ2-7; D: TRBD2; DNA: TGTGCCAGCAGCTCCGGAGGGGCTAGCGGGCAATACTTC; CDR3: CASSSGGASGQYF
V: TRBV25-1; size: many; J: TRBJ2-3; D: -; DNA: TGTGCCAGCAGTGATGTCTTTCGCACAGATACGCAGTATTTT; CDR3: CASSDVFRTDTQYF
V: TRBV4-3; size: -; J: TRBJ1-2; D: -; DNA: TGCGCCAGCGGCGCTGAGTTGGAGATCTATGACTACACCTTC; CDR3: CASGAELEIYDYTF
V: TRBV4-1; size: -; J: TRBJ2-1; D: -; DNA: TGCGCCAGCAGCCCACTCGTTAACAACAACAATGAGGAGTTCTTC; CDR3: CASSPLVNNNNEEFF
V: TRBV4-3; size: -; J: TRBJ2-2; D: TRBD1; DNA: TGCGCCAGCAGCCAAGAGACGGGACAGCAAAACACCGGGGAGCTGTCCTTT; CDR3: CASSQETGQQNTGELSF
V: TRBV24-1; size: -; J: TRBJ2-1; D: TRBD2; DNA: TGCGCCACCGGTGACCCCGGGACTAGCGGCAACAATGAGCAGTTCTTC; CDR3: CATGDPGTSGNNEQFF
V: TRBV6-1; size: -; J: TRBJ2-1; D: -; DNA: TGTGCCAGCATAAGTGGGCTTGGCTACGATGAGCAGTTCTTC; CDR3: CASISGLGYDEQFF
V: TRBV10-3; size: -; J: TRBJ1-1; D: -; DNA: TGTGCCATCAGAGACCGCTACACGAACACTGAAACTTTCTTT; CDR3: CAIRDRYTNTETFF
V: TRBV28; size: many; J: TRBJ2-7; D: -; DNA: TGTGCCAGCAGTCGTAACATTCACGAGCAGTACTTC; CDR3: CASSRNIHEQYF
V: TRBV7-9; size: few; J: TRBJ2-7; D: TRBD2; DNA: TGTGCCAGCGGCGGCGGGACTAGCGGGAACCAGCGTCCCTACGAGCAGTATTTC; CDR3: CASGGGTSGNQRPYEQYF
V: TRBV12-3/TRBV12-4; size: many; J: TRBJ1-3; D: -; DNA: TGTGCCAGCAGTTTAAGGAGGGAGGCCATATATTTT; CDR3: CASSLRREAIYF
V: TRBV4-3; size: -; J: TRBJ2-5; D: -; DNA: TGCCCCAGCAGACTGGGGGGCCAAGAGACCCAATACTTC; CDR3: CPSRLGGQETQYF
V: TRBV5-5; size: -; J: TRBJ2-3; D: -; DNA: TGTACCAGCAGCTTACGCGTTGTAACAGATACGCAGTATTTT; CDR3: CTSSLRVVTDTQYF
V: TRBV11-2; size: -; J: TRBJ2-5; D: -; DNA: TGTGCCAGCAGCTTAGTAGGCAGGAGACGGGGGACCCTGTACTTC; CDR3: CASSLVGRRRGTLYF
V: TRBV6-5; size: -; J: TRBJ2-7; D: -; DNA: TGTGCCAGCAGTACCCGTGACAAGTCCCACGAGCAGTACTTC; CDR3: CASSTRDKSHEQYF
V: TRBV4-1; size: few; J: TRBJ2-2; D: -; DNA: TGCGCCAGCAGCCCACAGGGTCAGACGAACACCGGGGAGCTGTTTTTT; CDR3: CASSPQGQTNTGELFF
V: TRBV24-1; size: -; J: TRBJ2-1; D: -; DNA: TGTGCCACCAGTGATTCGTCAGGGAAGAATGAGCAGCTCTTC; CDR3: CATSDSSGKNEQLF
V: TRBV19; size: -; J: TRBJ2-1; D: TRBD1; DNA: TGTGCCAGTAGTCCCGGGACAGGGGGCGATGAGAAGTTCTTC; CDR3: CASSPGTGGDEKFF
V: TRBV7-8; size: -; J: TRBJ1-2; D: -; DNA: TGTGTCAACAGCTTAAGTTCCCCATCGGCCTTTGGCTACACCTTC; CDR3: CVNSLSSPSAFGYTF
V: TRBV12-3/TRBV12-4; size: medium-sized; J: TRBJ1-2; D: TRBD1; DNA: TGTGCCAGCAGCCGGACAGGGGACTATGGCTACACCTTC; CDR3: CASSRTGDYGYTF
V: TRBV7-3; size: few; J: TRBJ2-3; D: -; DNA: TGTGCCAGCAGCTTAATTCGGGGCTCCCCAGATACGCAGTATTTT; CDR3: CASSLIRGSPDTQYF
V: TRBV11-2; size: -; J: TRBJ1-4; D: -; DNA: TGTGCCAGCAGCTTATACGGGTTCGCTAATGAGAAACTGTTTTTC; CDR3: CASSLYGFANEKLFF
V: TRBV29-1; size: -; J: TRBJ2-7; D: TRBD2; DNA: TGTAGCATTCGTCGGGGAGGGAACGAGCAGTACTTC; CDR3: CSIRRGGNEQYF
V: TRBV5-1; size: many; J: TRBJ2-4; D: -; DNA: TGCGCCAGCAGCTTGGCGGGATTAGACATTCAGTACTTC; CDR3: CASSLAGLDIQYF
V: TRBV10-1; size: -; J: TRBJ2-7; D: -; DNA: TGCGCCAGCGGTGCGGGTCAAACGGTGGAGCAGTACTTC; CDR3: CASGAGQTVEQYF
V: TRBV6-1; size: -; J: TRBJ2-3; D: -; DNA: TGTGCCAGTTCAACCGGGGTAGATACGCAGTATTTT; CDR3: CASSTGVDTQYF
V: TRBV6-6; size: -; J: TRBJ1-4; D: -; DNA: TGTGCCAGCAGCCTCCACTACAGGGACAAAAAACTGTTTTTT; CDR3: CASSLHYRDKKLFF
V: TRBV7-9; size: -; J: TRBJ1-1; D: -; DNA: TGTGCCAGCAGCTCGGCAGGGAACACTGAAGCTTTCTTT; CDR3: CASSSAGNTEAFF
V: TRBV12-3/TRBV12-4; size: -; J: TRBJ1-3; D: -; DNA: TGTCCCAGTAGTCCGCACAGGGAAGGAAACACCATATATTTT; CDR3: CPSSPHREGNTIYF
V: TRBV7-9; size: once; J: TRBJ1-2; D: -; DNA: TGTGCTAGCAGCCCCGAGGGCAGGCTGTCCCAGTATAGTTACACCTTC; CDR3: CASSPEGRLSQYSYTF
V: TRBV11-1; size: once; J: TRBJ2-2; D: -; DNA: TGTGCCAGCAGCTTAGTACATTTCGGGGAACTGTTCTTT; CDR3: CASSLVHFGELFF
V: TRBV14; size: -; J: TRBJ2-3; D: -; DNA: TGTACCAGCAACCTATTAAACTCGTATACGCAGTATTTT; CDR3: CTSNLLNSYTQYF
V: TRBV7-9; size: -; J: TRBJ2-1; D: -; DNA: TGTGCCAGCAGCTTAGTTAGCCAAGAGCAGTTCTTT; CDR3: CASSLVSQEQFF
V: TRBV11-2; size: -; J: TRBJ2-7; D: -; DNA: TGTGCCAGCAGTTTAACTGACACTGCCTACGAGCGGTACTTC; CDR3: CASSLTDTAYERYF
V: TRBV14; size: -; J: TRBJ2-1; D: TRBD2; DNA: TGTGCCAACAGCCAGTTACTAGCGGGAAACAATGAGCAGTTCTTC; CDR3: CANSQLLAGNNEQFF
V: TRBV10-3; size: -; J: TRBJ2-4; D: -; DNA: TGTGCCATCAATGGGTCGATAGAGTCACTTCAAGCCAAAAACATTCAGTACTTC; CDR3: CAINGSIESLQAKNIQYF
V: TRBV14; size: -; J: TRBJ2-3; D: TRBD2; DNA: TGTGCCAGCAGCCAAGTTACCCAGGGGACTAGCCGTACATTGTTCTCAGATACGCAGTATTTT; CDR3: CASSQVTQGTSRTLFSDTQYF
V: TRBV11-3; size: -; J: TRBJ2-7; D: TRBD2; DNA: TGTGCCAGTAGTGGGGGGGGACTAGCGGGATTCTACGAGCTGTACTTC; CDR3: CASSGGGLAGFYELYF
V: TRBV11-2; size: once; J: TRBJ2-5; D: TRBD2; DNA: TGTACCAGGAGCCAAACTCATGGCGGGGGGAAAAAGACCCAGTACTTC; CDR3: CTRSQTHGGGKKTQYF
V: TRBV20-1; size: -; J: TRBJ2-5; D: TRBD2; DNA: TGCAGTGCCACATCTAGCGGACAAGAGACCCAGTACTTC; CDR3: CSATSSGQETQYF
V: TRBV5-6; size: -; J: TRBJ2-3; D: -; DNA: TGTGCCAGCCGATATGACTATAGCGAGAGGGCAGATACGCAGTATTTT; CDR3: CASRYDYSERADTQYF
V: TRBV7-8; size: -; J: TRBJ2-3; D: TRBD1; DNA: TGCGCCAGCAGCTTAGCAAACAGGGGCCCGGTAGATACGCAGTATTTT; CDR3: CASSLANRGPVDTQYF
V: TRBV6-5; size: -; J: TRBJ1-1; D: TRBD1; DNA: TGTGCCATCAATCAACAGGGGTCAACTGAAGCTTTCTTT; CDR3: CAINQQGSTEAFF
V: TRBV11-2; size: -; J: TRBJ2-1; D: -; DNA: TGTGCCAGCAGGCTATACCGGCTAGTTAGTAAGCAGTTCTTC; CDR3: CASRLYRLVSKQFF
V: TRBV4-1; size: once; J: TRBJ2-2; D: TRBD1; DNA: TGCGCCAATAACGATCTGGACAGGGGGGTAACCGGGGAGCTGTTTTTT; CDR3: CANNDLDRGVTGELFF
V: TRBV4-1; size: -; J: TRBJ2-3; D: TRBD1; DNA: TGCATCAGCAGCCAAGGATCGGACAGGGACGCAGATACGCAGTATTTT; CDR3: CISSQGSDRDADTQYF
V: TRBV12-3/TRBV12-4; size: -; J: TRBJ2-3; D: -; DNA: TGCGCCAGCAGTTTAATAATAGCAGGAGGCGGTATTGGCACAGATATGCAGTATTTT; CDR3: CASSLIIAGGGIGTDMQYF
V: TRBV12-3/TRBV12-4; size: -; J: TRBJ2-7; D: -; DNA: TGTGCCAGCAGATCTCAGGGTGCACGAGGCAGCGAGCAGTACTTC; CDR3: CASRSQGARGSEQYF
V: TRBV5-5; size: medium-sized; J: TRBJ2-2; D: -; DNA: TGTGCCAGCAGCTTGTCCACCGGGGAGCTGTTTTTT; CDR3: CASSLSTGELFF
V: TRBV28; size: -; J: TRBJ1-4; D: -; DNA: TGTGCCAGAGGGGTTGGGCAAGCAACTAACGAAAAACTGTTTTTT; CDR3: CARGVGQATNEKLFF
V: TRBV7-3; size: -; J: TRBJ2-2; D: TRBD2; DNA: TGTACCAGCAGCTTAACTGGTTTCGGGACTAGCGGGAACACCGGGGAGCTGTTTTTT; CDR3: CTSSLTGFGTSGNTGELFF
V: TRBV6-6; size: -; J: TRBJ1-6; D: -; DNA: TGTGCCAGCAGTAATACAGGAATTTCACCCCTCCACTTT; CDR3: CASSNTGISPLHF
V: TRBV4-1; size: -; J: TRBJ1-3; D: -; DNA: TGCGACGGCAGCCAATCCTTCTCTGGAAACACCATATATTTT; CDR3: CDGSQSFSGNTIYF
V: TRBV5-6; size: -; J: TRBJ2-7; D: TRBD2; DNA: TGTGCCAGCAGCTTCATGGCTAGCGGCACGTACGAGCACTACTTC; CDR3: CASSFMASGTYEHYF
V: TRBV6-2/TRBV6-3; size: -; J: TRBJ2-7; D: TRBD2; DNA: TGTGCCAGCAAAGAAATTAACGGGAGGGACGAGCAGTACTTC; CDR3: CASKEINGRDEQYF
V: TRBV4-2; size: -; J: TRBJ2-3; D: -; DNA: TGTGCCAGCAGCCAAGGGAAGGGAATGAGAGATACGCAGTATTTT; CDR3: CASSQGKGMRDTQYF
V: TRBV5-4; size: -; J: TRBJ2-1; D: TRBD2; DNA: TGTGCCTGCAGCCAGGGAGGGGCGAGAGCTTACAGTGAGCAGTTCTTC; CDR3: CACSQGGARAYSEQFF
V: TRBV7-9; size: -; J: TRBJ2-7; D: TRBD2; DNA: TGTGTCAGCAGCGGTGGGACTAGCGGGAACCAGCGTCCCTACGAGCAGTACTTT; CDR3: CVSSGGTSGNQRPYEQYF